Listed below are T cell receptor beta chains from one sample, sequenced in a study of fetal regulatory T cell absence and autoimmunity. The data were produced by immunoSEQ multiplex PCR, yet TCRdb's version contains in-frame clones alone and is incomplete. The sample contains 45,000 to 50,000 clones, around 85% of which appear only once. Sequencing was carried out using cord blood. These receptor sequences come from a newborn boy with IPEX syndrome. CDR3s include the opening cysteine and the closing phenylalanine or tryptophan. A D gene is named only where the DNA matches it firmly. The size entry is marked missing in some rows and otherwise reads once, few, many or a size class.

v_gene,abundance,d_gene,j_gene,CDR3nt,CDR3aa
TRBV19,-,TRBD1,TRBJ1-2,TGTGCCAGTAGTTTCGGGACAGGGGGCTATCGCTACACCTTC,CASSFGTGGYRYTF
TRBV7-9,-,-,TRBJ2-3,TGTGCCAGCACCCCCGGGGGTACGCAGTATTTT,CASTPGGTQYF
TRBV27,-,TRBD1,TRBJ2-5,TGTGCCAGCAGTCCCCGGACAGGGAACAGACAAGAGACCCAGTACTTC,CASSPRTGNRQETQYF
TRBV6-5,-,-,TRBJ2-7,TGTGCCAGCAGTTACTCGAACCACGAGCAGTACTTC,CASSYSNHEQYF
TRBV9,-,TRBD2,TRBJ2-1,TGTGCCAGCAGCGTTAGCGGGACATACAATGAGCAGTTCTTC,CASSVSGTYNEQFF
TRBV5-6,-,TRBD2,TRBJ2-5,TGTGCCAGCAGCCCGGGACTAGCGGGGGGGAACCAAGAGACCCAGTACTTC,CASSPGLAGGNQETQYF
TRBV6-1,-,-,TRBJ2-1,TGTGCCAGCAGTGAAGGGAGCTCCTACAATGAGCAGTTCTTC,CASSEGSSYNEQFF
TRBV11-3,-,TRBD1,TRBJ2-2,TGTGCCAGCAGCTTAGAAACAGGGACAGGGGGCACCGGGGAGCTGTTTTTT,CASSLETGTGGTGELFF
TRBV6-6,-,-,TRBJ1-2,TGTGCCAGCACCACGGACCGGGATTTCTATGGCTACACCTTC,CASTTDRDFYGYTF
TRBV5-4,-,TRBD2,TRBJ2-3,TGTGCCAGCAGAATCCTAGCGGGTGCGCAGTATTTT,CASRILAGAQYF
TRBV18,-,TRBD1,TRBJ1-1,TGTGCCAGCTCACCCCGACAGGGGGCAACGAACACTGAAGCTTTCTTT,CASSPRQGATNTEAFF
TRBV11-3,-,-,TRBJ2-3,TGTGCCAGCAGCACTAGGGACTTCACAGATACGCAGTATTTT,CASSTRDFTDTQYF
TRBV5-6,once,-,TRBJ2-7,TGTGCCAGCAGCTTGGGGGGGCCTGGAGACGAGCAGTACTTC,CASSLGGPGDEQYF
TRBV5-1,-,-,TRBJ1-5,TGCGCCAGCAGCTTACAGGGCAATCAGCCCCAGCATTTT,CASSLQGNQPQHF
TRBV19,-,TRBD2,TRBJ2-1,TGTGCCAGTAGTAAGAAACTAGCGGGAGGAGTCCATGAGCAGTTCTTC,CASSKKLAGGVHEQFF
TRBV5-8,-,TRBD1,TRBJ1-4,TGTGCCAGCACCCCCGGACAGGGCCCTACTAATGAAAAACTGTTTTTT,CASTPGQGPTNEKLFF
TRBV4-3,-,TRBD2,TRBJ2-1,TGCGCCAGCAGCCCGACTAGCGGGGAACCCTACAATGAGCAGTTCTTC,CASSPTSGEPYNEQFF
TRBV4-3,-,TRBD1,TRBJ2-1,TGCGCCAGCAGCCTACGGACAGGTCCTGAGGAGCAGTTCTTC,CASSLRTGPEEQFF
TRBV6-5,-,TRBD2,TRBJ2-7,TGTGCCAGCAGCTCAGGGACTAGCGGGGGTTACGAGCAGTACTTC,CASSSGTSGGYEQYF
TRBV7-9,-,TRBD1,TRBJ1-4,TGTGCCAGCAGGAGGGACAGGAGAAATGAAAAACTGTTTTTT,CASRRDRRNEKLFF
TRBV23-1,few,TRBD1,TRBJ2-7,TGCGCCAGCAGTTCCGGGACAGGCTACGAGCAGTACTTC,CASSSGTGYEQYF
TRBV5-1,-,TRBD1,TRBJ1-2,TGCGCCAGCAGCTTATTCAAGGGGGCCGATGGCTACACCTTC,CASSLFKGADGYTF
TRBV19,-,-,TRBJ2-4,TGTGCCAGTAGTATAGCACAGGAATCCAAAAACATTCAGTACTTC,CASSIAQESKNIQYF
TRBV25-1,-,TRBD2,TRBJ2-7,TGTGCCAGCAGTTTTAGCGGGAGCTCCTACGAGCAGTACTTC,CASSFSGSSYEQYF
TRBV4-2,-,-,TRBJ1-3,TGTGCCAGCAGCCACGCCTATCAGGGCACCTCTGGAAACACCATATATTTT,CASSHAYQGTSGNTIYF